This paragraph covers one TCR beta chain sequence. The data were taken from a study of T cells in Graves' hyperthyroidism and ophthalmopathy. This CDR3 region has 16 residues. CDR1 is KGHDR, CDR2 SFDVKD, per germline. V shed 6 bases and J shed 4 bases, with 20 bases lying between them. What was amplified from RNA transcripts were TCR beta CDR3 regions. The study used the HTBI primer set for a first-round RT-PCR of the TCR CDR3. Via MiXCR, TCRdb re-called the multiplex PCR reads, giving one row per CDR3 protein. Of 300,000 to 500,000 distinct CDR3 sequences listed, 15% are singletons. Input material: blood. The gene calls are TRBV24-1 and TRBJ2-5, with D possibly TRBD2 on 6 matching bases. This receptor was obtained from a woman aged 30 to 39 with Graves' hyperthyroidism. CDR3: CATSRGRPRRGETQYF. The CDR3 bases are TGTGCCACCAGTCGTGGGCGACCTCGGAGGGGAGAGACCCAGTACTTC.